The TCR beta chain described here comes from a study of immune evolution from preneoplasia to lung adenocarcinoma. Measured with immunoSEQ multiplex PCR; TCRdb has only the in-frame clones, and not every one. The repertoire has approximately 4,200 clones, 81% of them found once; the top ten carry 6%. Patients had resection in Japan or China between about 2014 and 2017. General study results and limits: Clonality was highest in normal lung, lower in later-stage lesions apparently. Top clone frequencies peaked in normal lung, apparently declining through invasive adenocarcinoma.

Concerning this clone itself: Its cognate antigen is unknown.

The sequencing sample was made of FFPE adjacent normal lung tissue. This clonotype originated in a person aged 65 to 85 with lung adenocarcinoma.

The CDR3 nucleotides are TGCGCCAGCAGGACGGGACCGGACGGGGAGCTGTTTTTT. Translated: CASRTGPDGELFF. The rearrangement links TRBV10-1 to TRBJ2-2; either TRBD1 or TRBD2 may fit D (5 bases each). V was trimmed by 6 bases and J by 7 bases, leaving 12 bases between them. This CDR3 has 13 amino acids. From germline, CDR1 is WNHNN and CDR2 SYGVQD (reference sequence).